The rows below give T cell receptor beta chains drawn from one sample of a study of T cells in Graves' hyperthyroidism and ophthalmopathy. In TCRdb, the multiplex PCR reads were re-called with MiXCR into one record per CDR3 protein. The sample holds about 640,000 distinct CDR3 sequences, less than 25% seen once. The specimen sequenced was blood. The receptors derive from a man younger than 40 with Graves' ophthalmopathy. The CDR3 runs from the conserved cysteine through the conserved F or W. Each record gives: CDR3 length, D gene, clone size, V gene, J gene, CDR3 DNA, CDR3 protein. D genes are given only for firm matches. Expanded clones get a size class; other rows say once, few or many, or leave the size out.

14	NA	NA	TRBV6-1	TRBJ2-5	TGTGCCAGCAGACCCATAAGAAAGGGGGAGACCCAGTACTTC	CASRPIRKGETQYF
19	TRBD2	few	TRBV14	TRBJ2-4	TGTGCCAGCAGCCAAGGTGCGGGAGGACTAACAGTCCCCAGAAACATTCAGTACTTC	CASSQGAGGLTVPRNIQYF
14	NA	NA	TRBV20-1	TRBJ2-1	TGCAGTGCTAGAGCCTCCACCCCTTACAATGAGCAGTTCTTC	CSARASTPYNEQFF
17	NA	NA	TRBV5-8	TRBJ2-3	TGTGCCAGCAGCTTAAAAGTGGGGGGCGCATACACAGATACGCAGTATTTT	CASSLKVGGAYTDTQYF
14	NA	NA	TRBV6-1	TRBJ1-2	TGTGCCAGCATCAACCCCACGCGAAGTGATGGCTACACCTTC	CASINPTRSDGYTF
20	NA	few	TRBV28	TRBJ2-7	TGTGCCAGCAGTTCGAAGACAGGCCCCCAGGGAAGAGGCCTACCTTACGAGCAGTACTTC	CASSSKTGPQGRGLPYEQYF
14	NA	few	TRBV7-2	TRBJ1-4	TGTGCCAGCAGCTCAGGGGCGGGACGTGAAAAACTGTTTTTT	CASSSGAGREKLFF
11	NA	NA	TRBV10-3	TRBJ2-3	TGTGCCATCAGTGTTGGAAATACGCAGTATTTT	CAISVGNTQYF
11	NA	few	TRBV6-1	TRBJ2-1	TGTGCCAGCAGTCGACAGAAGGAGCAGTTCTTC	CASSRQKEQFF
16	TRBD2	many	TRBV28	TRBJ2-3	TGTGCCAGCAATCGTGTCAGGACTAGCCCCACAGATACGCAGTATTTT	CASNRVRTSPTDTQYF
14	NA	few	TRBV6-1	TRBJ1-3	TGTGCCAGCAGTGATGGAGGGAACGGAAACACCATATATTTT	CASSDGGNGNTIYF
12	TRBD1	NA	TRBV10-3	TRBJ1-1	TGTGCCACGGGACAGGGGTACCCTGAAGCTTTCTTT	CATGQGYPEAFF
13	NA	NA	TRBV5-8	TRBJ1-2	TGTGCCAGCAGCCCGGGGTGGGCTGGTGGCTACACCTTC	CASSPGWAGGYTF
15	NA	NA	TRBV5-5	TRBJ1-5	TGTGCCAGCAGCTTTGAGCAAAACAGCAATCAGCCCCAGCATTTT	CASSFEQNSNQPQHF
16	TRBD1	NA	TRBV24-1	TRBJ2-2	TGTGCCACCAGTGACAACAGGGGGCGAGGCACCGGGGAGCTGTTTTTT	CATSDNRGRGTGELFF
13	NA	NA	TRBV19	TRBJ2-7	TGTGCCAGTAGTATGACCATTTGGTACGAGCAGTACTTC	CASSMTIWYEQYF
16	NA	few	TRBV5-1	TRBJ1-3	TGCGCCAGCAGCTTCGGACAGTCCGACTCTGGAAACACCATATATTTT	CASSFGQSDSGNTIYF
13	NA	NA	TRBV7-2	TRBJ2-1	TGTGCCAGCAGCCTTGAGTGGATGAATGAGCAGTTCTTC	CASSLEWMNEQFF
16	TRBD1	NA	TRBV10-3	TRBJ2-2	TGTGCCATCAGTGTCGGCAGGGGGCTAACCACCGGGGAGCTGTTTTTT	CAISVGRGLTTGELFF
15	TRBD1	NA	TRBV4-1	TRBJ2-7	TGCGCCAGCAGCCGGATTGGACAGGGAACCTACGAGCAGTACTTC	CASSRIGQGTYEQYF
15	NA	NA	TRBV3-1	TRBJ2-7	TGTGCCAGCAGTAGAGGGACGGATAGCTCCTACGAGCAGTACTTC	CASSRGTDSSYEQYF
13	NA	few	TRBV20-1	TRBJ1-1	TGCAGTGCTAGAGATGGAAAAGGGACTGAAGCTTTCTTT	CSARDGKGTEAFF
16	TRBD1	few	TRBV11-3	TRBJ2-2	TGTGCCAGCAGCGGAAAACAGGGGCCAAACACCGGGGAGCTGTTTTTT	CASSGKQGPNTGELFF
17	TRBD1	NA	TRBV28	TRBJ2-1	TGTGCCAGCAGTTTTTGGACAGGGGATGGGTCCTACAATGAGCAGTTCTTC	CASSFWTGDGSYNEQFF
11	NA	few	TRBV5-1	TRBJ2-7	TGCGCCAGTAAGGGCGCACACGAGCAGTACTTC	CASKGAHEQYF
13	NA	many	TRBV5-1	TRBJ2-1	TGCGCCAGCGCGAAGGGCAGGGCCGATGAGCAGTTCTTC	CASAKGRADEQFF
16	TRBD1	few	TRBV7-9	TRBJ2-3	TGTGCCAGCAGCCCGCCAGGGGGCCTAAGCACAGATACGCAGTATTTT	CASSPPGGLSTDTQYF
17	NA	few	TRBV7-9	TRBJ2-1	TGTGCCAGCAGCTTTAGCCCTGTGACGAGCTCCTACAATGAGCAGTTCTTC	CASSFSPVTSSYNEQFF
15	NA	NA	TRBV6-2/TRBV6-3	TRBJ2-7	TGTGCCAGCAGTTACCGGGCCATGGGCTCCTACGAGCAGTACTTC	CASSYRAMGSYEQYF
16	TRBD1	NA	TRBV4-1	TRBJ1-5	TGCGCCAGCAGCCAGGCAGGGGGCTTCGGCAATCAGCCCCAGCATTTT	CASSQAGGFGNQPQHF
12	NA	many	TRBV6-2/TRBV6-3	TRBJ2-1	TGTGCCAGCAGGGACTCCTACAATGAGCAGTTCTTC	CASRDSYNEQFF
13	TRBD2	NA	TRBV2	TRBJ2-3	TGTGCCAGCACCCTAGCGGGTTCAGATACGCAGTATTTT	CASTLAGSDTQYF
14	NA	many	TRBV27	TRBJ2-1	TGTGCCAGCAGTTTTCAAGTCGGCTACAATGAGCAGTTCTTC	CASSFQVGYNEQFF
11	NA	many	TRBV30	TRBJ2-7	TGTGCCTGGAGTGGGGGCGGGGAGCAGTACTTC	CAWSGGGEQYF
14	TRBD2	many	TRBV5-1	TRBJ2-1	TGCGCCAGCGGATTGGCGGGAGTTAACAATGAGCAGTTCTTC	CASGLAGVNNEQFF
14	NA	NA	TRBV6-1	TRBJ2-1	TGTGCCAGCAGTATCCGCCAGGGGTACAATGAGCAGTTCTTC	CASSIRQGYNEQFF
15	TRBD1	few	TRBV27	TRBJ1-5	TGTGCCAGCAGCTCGACAGGGGGCGCACGACAGCCCCAGCATTTT	CASSSTGGARQPQHF
17	TRBD2	NA	TRBV19	TRBJ2-4	TGTGCCAGTAGTATTGGAGGGGCTAGCGGGAGACTAAACATTCAGTACTTC	CASSIGGASGRLNIQYF
14	NA	NA	TRBV20-1	TRBJ2-5	TGCAGTGCTAGAGATCGGGGGTTAGCGGAGACCCAGTACTTC	CSARDRGLAETQYF
16	TRBD2	few	TRBV27	TRBJ2-1	TGTGCCAGCAGTTTTGTTTTAGCGGGAGCGGGGGGTGAGCAGTTCTTC	CASSFVLAGAGGEQFF
17	TRBD1	many	TRBV6-2/TRBV6-3	TRBJ2-5	TGTGCCAGCAGAGCCGGGACAGGGGTCATCAGTACGGAGACCCAGTACTTC	CASRAGTGVISTETQYF
16	TRBD2	many	TRBV24-1	TRBJ2-1	TGTGCCACCAGTGATGGTAGCGGGGCCACCTACAATGAGCAGTTCTTC	CATSDGSGATYNEQFF
15	NA	NA	TRBV19	TRBJ1-5	TGTGCCAGTAGTATAGTTCAGGGATCGCGTCAGCCCCAGCATTTT	CASSIVQGSRQPQHF
17	TRBD1	NA	TRBV30	TRBJ2-7	TGTGCCTGGAGCCCTCGGGAAACTTACAGGGGGCAAGGCGAGCAGTACTTC	CAWSPRETYRGQGEQYF